This T cell receptor (beta chain) emerged from a study of T cells expressing NK-cell markers. Study in general: The authors derived TCR beta repertoires from sorted CD3+CD56+NKG2C+, CD3+CD56+NKG2C- and CD3+CD56-NKG2C+ T cells.

With UMIs, 5'RACE template switching was used to make TCR beta cDNA. TCRdb re-called the 5' RACE reads and catalogs CDR3 proteins one per entry, DNA excluded. The sample's table shows over 150,000 distinct CDR3 sequences. The specimen sequenced was blood T cells: a sorted CD56 or NKG2C T cell subset, CD4+ or CD8+ T cells, or bulk PBMC T cells (not recorded which). The clonotype originates from a man aged 18-70 years in good health.

The CDR3 region is CASSLYPEQSADTQYF. This chain links TRBV11-2 with TRBJ2-3. The CDR3 runs 16 residues. Germline-derived CDR1 and CDR2 are SGHAT and FQNNGV.